Listed here are 27 T cell receptor beta chains from one sample, sequenced in a study of tumor-infiltrating lymphocytes in localized non-small cell lung cancer. Assay: immunoSEQ multiplex PCR; the TCRdb copy retains only in-frame clones and omits some. The sample lists 10,000 to 13,000 clones, roughly three fifths occurring once. Sequences were obtained from lung tumor tissue. These receptors were taken from a human donor with non-small cell lung cancer.

This clone is labeled medium-sized. CDR3: CASSRTKHEQYF. The CDR3 coding sequence is TGTGCCAGCAGTCGTACTAAGCACGAGCAGTACTTC. The chain links TRBV6-5 to TRBJ2-7, with D unresolved. V lost 5 bases and J 5 bases, leaving 10 bases between the germline ends. The CDR3 has 12 residues. The germline V gene has CDR1 MNHEY and CDR2 SVGAGI.

The gene calls are TRBV10-3 and TRBJ2-3, with D possibly TRBD2 on 5 matching bases. Germline lookup yields CDR1 ENHRY and CDR2 SYGVKD. V gave up 6 bases and J gave up 1 base, with 14 bases separating them. The CDR3 is 15 residues long. Here the CDR3 DNA reads TGTGCCATCAGGGGAGCGGTTCAGGGCACAGATACGCAGTATTTT. Residues: CAIRGAVQGTDTQYF.

J is TRBJ2-7 and V is TRBV5-5; 7 bases fit TRBD1. From germline, CDR1 is SGHKS and CDR2 YYEKEE (reference sequence). The CDR3 is made up of 14 amino acids. V lost 0 bases to trimming and J lost 3 bases; unmatched junction nucleotides: 3. CDR3 DNA: TGTGCCAGCAGCTTGGGGGACAGCCTCTACGAGCAGTACTTC. Translated, it gives CASSLGDSLYEQYF.

The chain carries TRBV9 and TRBJ1-2; a possible D gene is TRBD1 (5 bases). From germline, CDR1 is SGDLS and CDR2 YYNGEE. Trimming left V 4 bases short and J 2 bases short, with 15 bases between. The CDR3 extends over 15 amino acids. CDR3 amino acids: CASSSSPAGNYGYTF. As DNA, the CDR3 is TGTGCCAGCAGCTCTAGCCCGGCAGGGAACTATGGCTACACCTTC. The complete variable domain, with remaining parts taken from reference TRBV9 and TRBJ1-2, reads DSGVTQTPKHLITATGQRVTLRCSPRSGDLSVYWYQQSLDQGLQFLIQYYNGEERAKGNILERFSAQQFPDLHSELNLSSLELGDSALYFCASSSSPAGNYGYTFGSGTRLTVV.

V gene TRBV7-2 combines with J gene TRBJ2-1; no firm D call. Trimming took off 3 bases at V and 6 bases at J, with 9 bases between the two ends. There are 13 residues in the CDR3. Germline values: CDR1 SGHTA, CDR2 FQGNSA. The CDR3 DNA is TGTGCCAGCAGCTTTCGATCAACCAATGAGCAGTTCTTC. Protein sequence: CASSFRSTNEQFF.

The table lists this clone with a count of one. The rearrangement joins TRBV10-3 to TRBJ2-3; D might be TRBD2 (5 bases). Germline CDR1 ENHRY, CDR2 SYGVKD. CDR3 size: 16 residues. V gave up 2 bases and J gave up 0 bases, with 12 bases separating them. The CDR3 loop reads CAISERTHGSTDTQYF. Written as DNA, the CDR3 is TGTGCCATCAGTGAGAGGACTCACGGCAGCACAGATACGCAGTATTTT.

The V gene is TRBV12-1, the J gene TRBJ2-5; TRBD1 reflects the table's D call only, with no check against the DNA. TRBV12-1 is tagged as a pseudogene. The CDR3 loop spans 14 amino acids. CDR3 in DNA: TGTGCCAGCAGCCCGAACAGGGGTGGAGAGACCCAGTACTTC. Translating gives CASSPNRGGETQYF.

The V call is TRBV6-5, the J call TRBJ1-6; 8 nucleotides agree with TRBD1. Trimming took 5 bases from V and 9 from J; bases not matched to a gene: 9. Germline CDR1 and CDR2: MNHEY and SVGAGI. The CDR3 totals 15 residues. The DNA for the CDR3 is TGTGCCAGCAGTCCAACCACAGGGGGGGGTTCACCCCTCCACTTT. Translating it yields CASSPTTGGGSPLHF.

The chain uses TRBV7-9 and TRBJ1-1; TRBD1 agrees at 7 bases. Germline CDR1 is SEHNR and CDR2 is FQNEAQ (reference sequence). This CDR3 comprises 15 residues. V trimming: 1 base; J trimming: 6 bases; junction bases outside the gene matches: 8. The CDR3: CASSLGGGVGAEAFF. CDR3 sequence (DNA): TGTGCCAGCAGCTTAGGAGGGGGCGTGGGCGCTGAAGCTTTCTTT.

The chain has TRBV5-1 and TRBJ1-1; D gene ambiguous. The CDR3 runs to 12 residues. V gave up 4 bases and J gave up 7 bases, with 11 bases separating them. Germline CDR1 reads SGHRS; CDR2 reads YFSETQ. CDR3: CASSQDRNEAFF. The CDR3 DNA is TGCGCCAGCAGCCAAGACCGAAATGAAGCTTTCTTT.

This clone was counted a single time. The chain joins TRBV6-5 to TRBJ2-5; possible D gene TRBD1, 5 bases. Trimming took 0 bases from V and 3 from J, leaving 8 bases between them. Germline CDR1 reads MNHEY; CDR2 reads SVGAGI. The CDR3 sequence is 14 residues long. CDR3 DNA: TGTGCCAGCAGTTACTCGGTCAGGGAAGAGACCCAGTACTTC. Translating it yields CASSYSVREETQYF.

Within the sample, this clone is medium-sized. The chain has TRBV27 and TRBJ1-5; D is uncertain. Germline V gene data show CDR1 as MNHEY and CDR2 as SMNVEV (reference sequence). The V end was cut by 5 bases, the J end by 0 bases, with 8 bases between. The CDR3 totals 14 residues. CDR3 coding DNA: TGTGCCAGCAGTATGATATATAGCAATCAGCCCCAGCATTTT. This translates into CASSMIYSNQPQHF.

The chain is built from TRBV9 and TRBJ1-1; D remains unclear. The germline V gene encodes CDR1 SGDLS and CDR2 YYNGEE. Trimming removed 0 bases at V and 3 bases at J, with 6 bases between. CDR3 length: 13 amino acids. The CDR3 sequence is CASSVEMHTEAFF. Written as DNA, the CDR3 is TGTGCCAGCAGCGTAGAGATGCACACTGAAGCTTTCTTT.

The rearrangement uses TRBV7-2 and TRBJ2-7, with D maybe TRBD2 (6 bases). The CDR3 totals 14 residues. Germline-derived CDR1 and CDR2 are SGHTA and FQGNSA. Trimming cost V 1 base and J 2 bases, with 9 bases left between them. The CDR3 DNA reads TGTGCCAGCAGCTTAGGGGACTGGGCCTACGAGCAGTACTTC. It encodes CASSLGDWAYEQYF.

The rearrangement uses TRBV6-5 and TRBJ1-2; D call uncertain. The CDR3 consists of 13 residues. V was clipped by 4 bases and J by 3 bases, with 9 bases between them. CDR1 is MNHEY, CDR2 SVGAGI, per germline. This CDR3 reads CASSLGPYYGYTF. In nucleotides, the CDR3 is TGTGCCAGCAGTTTAGGACCTTACTATGGCTACACCTTC.

The rearrangement joins TRBV11-2 to TRBJ1-6; D unclear. V lost 6 bases, J lost 0 bases, and 12 bases lay in between. Germline assignment: CDR1 SGHAT and CDR2 FQNNGV. CDR3 length: 16 residues. CDR3 nucleotides: TGTGCCAGCAGGCGACTCGAGAGCTCCTATAATTCACCCCTCCACTTT. Translation gives CASRRLESSYNSPLHF.

On this clone itself: Other DNA variants within this sample encode the same CDR3. The rearrangement links TRBV5-1 to TRBJ1-5; D ambiguous. Germline assignment: CDR1 SGHRS and CDR2 YFSETQ. There are 13 residues in the CDR3. V shed 2 bases and J shed 1 base, with 4 bases lying between them. CDR3 region: CASSFDSNQPQHF. The CDR3 nucleotides are TGCGCCAGCAGCTTCGACAGCAATCAGCCCCAGCATTTT.

CDR3: CASSLDSPGTAYGYTF. The CDR3 region has the DNA TGTGCCAGCAGCTTAGATTCCCCCGGGACAGCTTATGGCTACACCTTC. The rearrangement links TRBV11-2 to TRBJ1-2, with 7 bases lining up with TRBD1. Germline assignment: CDR1 SGHAT and CDR2 FQNNGV. The CDR3 has 16 residues. J lost 5 bases, V lost 0 bases, and 9 bases had no gene match.

This chain joins TRBV18 and TRBJ1-1, with no clear D. The CDR3 is 13 residues long. V was trimmed by 1 base and J by 3 bases, leaving 6 bases between them. CDR1 KGHSH and CDR2 LQKENI come from the germline V gene. The CDR3 region has the DNA TGTGCCAGCTCACCACGTGGGCACACTGAAGCTTTCTTT. Translated: CASSPRGHTEAFF.

The chain combines TRBV7-2 with TRBJ1-2; 9 bases line up with TRBD1. The CDR3 covers 16 residues. V lost 5 bases, J lost 0 bases, and 7 bases stayed unmatched. Germline CDR1 SGHTA, CDR2 FQGNSA. The CDR3 here is CASSPGGTGSNYGYTF. CDR3 nucleotide sequence: TGTGCCAGCAGCCCCGGGGGGACAGGGTCTAACTATGGCTACACCTTC.

V usage is TRBV12-1 and J usage is TRBJ2-5; the DNA was not used to check the table's D call, TRBD1. TRBV12-1 is a listed pseudogene. This CDR3 has 15 amino acids. CDR3 in DNA: TGTGCCAGCAGCCTACAGGGGGTGGACCAAGAGACCCAGTACTTC. Translating it yields CASSLQGVDQETQYF.

As regards this clone: A junction boundary mismatches the germline segment, possibly from a read error. The chain joins TRBV29-1 to TRBJ2-7; 7 nucleotides line up with TRBD1. Germline V lookup: CDR1 SQVTM, CDR2 ANQGSEA. This CDR3 contains 13 residues. The chain's CDR3 is CSVEGQGAYEQYF. Here the CDR3 DNA reads TGCAGCGTAGAAGGGCAGGGGGCCTACGAGCAGTACTTC.

The chain links TRBV5-4 to TRBJ1-1, with TRBD1 identical over 10 bases. Germline CDR1 reads SGHNT; CDR2 reads YYREEE (reference sequence). CDR3 length: 17 residues. The J segment lost 1 base and the V segment lost 1 base, leaving 7 bases of the junction unmatched. The CDR3 nucleotides are TGTGCCAGCAGCTTGCTCGGGACAGGGGTCAGGAACACTGAAGCTTTCTTT. It encodes CASSLLGTGVRNTEAFF.

There are a few counts of this clone. V is TRBV6-5 and J is TRBJ1-6; unclear D gene. V was shortened by 6 bases and J by 7 bases, with 7 bases between the two germline ends. Germline assignment: CDR1 MNHEY and CDR2 SVGAGI. This CDR3 spans 12 amino acids. The CDR3, as DNA: TGTGCCAGCAGGAGATGGAATTCACCCCTCCACTTT. Protein sequence: CASRRWNSPLHF.

This sequence joins TRBV18 and TRBJ2-3; TRBD2 matches at 10 bases. V lost 4 bases, J lost 4 bases, and 8 bases stayed unmatched. In germline, CDR1 is KGHSH, CDR2 LQKENI. CDR3 length: 16 residues. The DNA for the CDR3 is TGTGCCAGCTCACAAAGACGAGCGGGAGGGCCAGATACGCAGTATTTT. Its translation is CASSQRRAGGPDTQYF.

This sequence joins TRBV5-4 and TRBJ1-1, with a weak D call TRBD1 (5 bases). The V end was cut by 4 bases, the J end by 0 bases, with 16 bases between. There are 16 residues in the CDR3. In germline, CDR1 is SGHNT, CDR2 YYREEE (reference sequence). In nucleotides, the CDR3 is TGTGCCAGCAGCGCCGGGGGAGGGATCATGAACACTGAAGCTTTCTTT. Amino acids: CASSAGGGIMNTEAFF.

Worth noting for this clone: A much larger clone sits a single nucleotide away, making a read error possible. The chain uses TRBV7-2 and TRBJ1-1, with D hard to call. This CDR3 spans 13 amino acids. CDR1 and CDR2 (germline): SGHTA, FQGNSA. V lost 0 bases and J 1 base, leaving 3 bases between the germline ends. The CDR3 loop is CASSLAGNTEAFF. The CDR3 DNA reads TGTGCCAGCAGCTTAGCGGGGAACACTGAAGCTTTCTTT.